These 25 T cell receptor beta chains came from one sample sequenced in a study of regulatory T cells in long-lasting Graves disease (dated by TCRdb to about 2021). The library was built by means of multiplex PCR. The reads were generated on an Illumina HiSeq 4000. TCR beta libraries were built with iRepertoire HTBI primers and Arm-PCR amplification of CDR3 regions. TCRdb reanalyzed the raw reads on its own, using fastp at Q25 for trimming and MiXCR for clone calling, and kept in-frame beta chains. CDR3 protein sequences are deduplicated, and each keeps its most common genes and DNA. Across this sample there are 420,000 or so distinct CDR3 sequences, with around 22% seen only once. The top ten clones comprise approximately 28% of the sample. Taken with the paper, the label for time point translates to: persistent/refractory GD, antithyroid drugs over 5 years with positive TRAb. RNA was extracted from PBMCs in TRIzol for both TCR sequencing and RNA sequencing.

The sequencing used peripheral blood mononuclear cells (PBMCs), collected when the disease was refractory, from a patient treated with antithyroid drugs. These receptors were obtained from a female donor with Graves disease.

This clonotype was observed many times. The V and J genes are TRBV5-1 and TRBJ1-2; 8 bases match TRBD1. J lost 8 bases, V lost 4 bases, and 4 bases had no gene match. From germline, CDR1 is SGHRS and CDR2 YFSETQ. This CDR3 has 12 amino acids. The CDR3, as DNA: TGCGCCAGCAGCCTTGACAGGGGCGGCTACACCTTC. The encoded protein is CASSLDRGGYTF.

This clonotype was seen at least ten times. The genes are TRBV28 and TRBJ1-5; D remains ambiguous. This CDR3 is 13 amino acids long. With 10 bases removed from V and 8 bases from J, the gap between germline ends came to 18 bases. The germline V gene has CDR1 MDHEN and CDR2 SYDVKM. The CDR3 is CATVVGYLEPQHF. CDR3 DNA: TGTGCCACAGTTGTTGGGTATCTGGAGCCCCAGCATTTT.

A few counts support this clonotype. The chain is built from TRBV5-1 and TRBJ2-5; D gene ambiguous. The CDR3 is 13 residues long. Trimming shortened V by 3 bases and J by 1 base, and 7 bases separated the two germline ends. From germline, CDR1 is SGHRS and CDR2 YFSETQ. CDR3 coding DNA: TGCGCCAGCAGCTCCCTGACCCAAGAGACCCAGTACTTC. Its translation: CASSSLTQETQYF.

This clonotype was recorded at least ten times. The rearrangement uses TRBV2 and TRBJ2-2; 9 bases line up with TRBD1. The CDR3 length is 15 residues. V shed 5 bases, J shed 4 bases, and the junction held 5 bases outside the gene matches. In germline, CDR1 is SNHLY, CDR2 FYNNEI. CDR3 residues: CASSRTGVGTGELFF. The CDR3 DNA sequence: TGTGCCAGCAGTCGGACAGGGGTTGGCACCGGGGAGCTGTTTTTT.

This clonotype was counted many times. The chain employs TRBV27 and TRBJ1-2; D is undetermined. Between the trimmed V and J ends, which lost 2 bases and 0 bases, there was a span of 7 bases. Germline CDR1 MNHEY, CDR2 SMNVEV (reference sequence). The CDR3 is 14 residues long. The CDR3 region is CASSLDGTNYGYTF. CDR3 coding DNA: TGTGCCAGCAGTTTAGACGGAACTAACTATGGCTACACCTTC.

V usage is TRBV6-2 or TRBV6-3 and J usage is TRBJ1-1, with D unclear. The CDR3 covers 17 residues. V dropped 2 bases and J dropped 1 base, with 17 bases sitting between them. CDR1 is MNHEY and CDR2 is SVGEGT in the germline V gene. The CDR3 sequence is CASSYLRSGLRNTEAFF. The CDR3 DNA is TGTGCCAGCAGTTACCTCCGTTCGGGGTTACGGAACACTGAAGCTTTCTTT.

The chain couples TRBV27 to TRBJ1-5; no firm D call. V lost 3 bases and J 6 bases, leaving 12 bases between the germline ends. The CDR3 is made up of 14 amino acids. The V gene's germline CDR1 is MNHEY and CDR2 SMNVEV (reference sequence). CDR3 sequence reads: CASSFGGVGQPQHF. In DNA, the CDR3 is TGTGCCAGCAGTTTTGGCGGGGTCGGTCAGCCCCAGCATTTT.

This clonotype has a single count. The CDR3 here is CASSFGTASTDTQYF. For the CDR3, the DNA is TGTGCCAGCAGCTTTGGGACAGCGAGCACAGATACGCAGTATTTT. The genes are TRBV7-9 and TRBJ2-3, with 7 positions matching TRBD1. Looked up from germline, CDR1 is SEHNR and CDR2 is FQNEAQ (reference sequence). J lost 0 bases, V lost 3 bases, and 3 bases had no gene match. The CDR3 is 15 residues long.

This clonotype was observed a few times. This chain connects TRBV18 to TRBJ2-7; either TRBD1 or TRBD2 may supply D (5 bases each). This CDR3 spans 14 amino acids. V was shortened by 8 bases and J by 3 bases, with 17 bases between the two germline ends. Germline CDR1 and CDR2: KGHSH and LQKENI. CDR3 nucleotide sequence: TGTGCCAGCACCCCCGGGGCAAGATTCTACGAGCAGTACTTC. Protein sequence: CASTPGARFYEQYF.

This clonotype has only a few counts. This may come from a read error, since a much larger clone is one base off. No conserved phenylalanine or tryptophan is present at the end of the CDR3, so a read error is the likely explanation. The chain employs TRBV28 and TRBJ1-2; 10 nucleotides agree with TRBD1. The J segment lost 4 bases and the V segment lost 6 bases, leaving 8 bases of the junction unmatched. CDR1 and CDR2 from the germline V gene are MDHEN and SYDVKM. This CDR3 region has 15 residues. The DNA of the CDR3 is TGTGCCAGCAGATGGTCGACAGGGGGCAGCTATGGCTACACCTCC. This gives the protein CASRWSTGGSYGYTS.

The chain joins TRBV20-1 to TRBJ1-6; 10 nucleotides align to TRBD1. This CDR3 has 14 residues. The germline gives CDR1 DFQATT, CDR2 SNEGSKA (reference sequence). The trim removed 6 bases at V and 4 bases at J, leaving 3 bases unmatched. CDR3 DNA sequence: TGCAGTGCCACGGACAGGGGGTATAATTCACCCCTCCACTTT. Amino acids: CSATDRGYNSPLHF.

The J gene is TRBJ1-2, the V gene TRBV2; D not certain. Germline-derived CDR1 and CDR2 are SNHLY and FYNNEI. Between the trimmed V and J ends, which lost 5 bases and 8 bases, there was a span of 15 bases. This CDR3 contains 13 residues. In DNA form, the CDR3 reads TGTGCCAGCAGTTTAGACCCGGGGAGGGGCTACACCTTC. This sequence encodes CASSLDPGRGYTF.

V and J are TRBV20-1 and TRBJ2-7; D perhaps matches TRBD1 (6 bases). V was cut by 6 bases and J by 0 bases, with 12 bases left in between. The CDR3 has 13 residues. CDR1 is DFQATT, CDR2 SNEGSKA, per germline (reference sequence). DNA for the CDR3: TGCAGTGCCAGACAGGTTGTCTCCTACGAGCAGTACTTC. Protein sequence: CSARQVVSYEQYF.

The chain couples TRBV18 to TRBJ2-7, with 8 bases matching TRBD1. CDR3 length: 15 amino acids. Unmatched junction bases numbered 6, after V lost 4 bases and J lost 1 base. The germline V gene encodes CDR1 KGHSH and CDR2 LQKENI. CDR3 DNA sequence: TGTGCCAGCTCACAGCGGACAGGGAAATCCTACGAGCAGTACTTC. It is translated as CASSQRTGKSYEQYF.

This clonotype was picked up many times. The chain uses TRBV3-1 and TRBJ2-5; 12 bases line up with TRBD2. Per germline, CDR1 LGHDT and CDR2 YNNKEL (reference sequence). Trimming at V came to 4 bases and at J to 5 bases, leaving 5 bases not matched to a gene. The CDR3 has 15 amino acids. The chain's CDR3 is CASSPRLAGGETQYF. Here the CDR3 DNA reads TGTGCCAGCAGCCCCCGGCTAGCGGGGGGGGAGACCCAGTACTTC.

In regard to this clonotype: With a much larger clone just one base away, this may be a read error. The CDR3 region has the DNA TGTGCCAACAGTTCCCTACTTGGCTCTGGAAACACCATATATTTT. Its translation is CANSSLLGSGNTIYF. This sequence joins TRBV6-2 or TRBV6-3 and TRBJ1-3, with D unresolved. Germline V lookup: CDR1 MNHEY, CDR2 SVGEGT. The CDR3 sequence is 15 residues long.

CDR3 protein: CATNGSPETQYF. In nucleotides, the CDR3 is TGTGCCACGAACGGGAGTCCGGAGACCCAGTACTTC. V and J are TRBV19 and TRBJ2-5, with a possible D match to TRBD2 (6 bases). This CDR3 region has 12 residues. Per the germline V gene, CDR1 is LNHDA and CDR2 is SQIVND (reference sequence). Deletions cut 10 bases from V and 5 bases from J, with 14 bases between.

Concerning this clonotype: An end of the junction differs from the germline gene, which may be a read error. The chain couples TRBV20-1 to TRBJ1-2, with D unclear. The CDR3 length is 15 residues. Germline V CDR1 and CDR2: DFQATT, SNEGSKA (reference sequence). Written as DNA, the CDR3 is TGCAGTGTTAGACCCGGACTCTCAAGCCATTCTGGCTACACCTTC. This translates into CSVRPGLSSHSGYTF.

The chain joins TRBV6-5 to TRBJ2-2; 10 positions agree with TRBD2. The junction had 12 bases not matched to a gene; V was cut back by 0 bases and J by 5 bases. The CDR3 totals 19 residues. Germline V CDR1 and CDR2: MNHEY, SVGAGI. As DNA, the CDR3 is TGTGCCAGCAGTTACTCGATTTTGCTAGCGGGAGAGGGAACCGGGGAGCTGTTTTTT. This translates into CASSYSILLAGEGTGELFF.

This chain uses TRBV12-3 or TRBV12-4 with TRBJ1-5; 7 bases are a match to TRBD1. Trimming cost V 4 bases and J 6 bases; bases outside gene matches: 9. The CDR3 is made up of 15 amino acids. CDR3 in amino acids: CASSSSQGVFQPQHF. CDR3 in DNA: TGTGCCAGCAGTTCGTCCCAGGGGGTCTTTCAGCCCCAGCATTTT.

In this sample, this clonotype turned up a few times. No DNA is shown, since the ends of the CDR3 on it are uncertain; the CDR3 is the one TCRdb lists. The CDR3 here is CASSSVGGGTAPFF. The V call is TRBV11-3, the J call TRBJ2-5; the table's D call TRBD1 went unverified against the DNA. The CDR3 adds up to 14 amino acids, both ends counted. The germline V gene encodes CDR1 SGHNT and CDR2 YENEEA.

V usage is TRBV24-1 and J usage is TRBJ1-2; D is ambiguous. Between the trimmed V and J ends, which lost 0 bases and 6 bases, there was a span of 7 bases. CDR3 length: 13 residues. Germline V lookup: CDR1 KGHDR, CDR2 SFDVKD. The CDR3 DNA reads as TGTGCCACCAGTGATTTGAAGAAGGATGGCTACACCTTC. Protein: CATSDLKKDGYTF.

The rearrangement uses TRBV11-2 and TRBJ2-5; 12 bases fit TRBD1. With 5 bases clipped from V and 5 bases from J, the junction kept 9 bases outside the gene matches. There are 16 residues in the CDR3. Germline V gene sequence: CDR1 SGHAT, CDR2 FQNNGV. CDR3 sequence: CASSRLSGTGGETQYF. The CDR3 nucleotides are TGTGCCAGCAGCCGTTTATCCGGGACAGGGGGCGAGACCCAGTACTTC.

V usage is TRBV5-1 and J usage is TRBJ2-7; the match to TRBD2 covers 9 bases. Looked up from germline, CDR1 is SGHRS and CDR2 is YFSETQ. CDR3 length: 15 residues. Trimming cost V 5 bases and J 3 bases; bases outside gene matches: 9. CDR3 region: CASSPASGRLYEQYF. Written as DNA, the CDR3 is TGCGCCAGCAGTCCCGCCAGCGGGAGGCTCTACGAGCAGTACTTC.

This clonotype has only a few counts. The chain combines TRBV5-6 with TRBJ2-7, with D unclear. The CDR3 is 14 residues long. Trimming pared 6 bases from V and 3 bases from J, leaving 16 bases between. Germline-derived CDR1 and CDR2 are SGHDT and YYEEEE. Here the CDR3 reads CASNTGIQNYEQYF. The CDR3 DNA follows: TGTGCCAGCAATACGGGTATCCAAAACTACGAGCAGTACTTC.